What follows are 18 T cell receptor beta chains derived from one specimen sequenced in a study of blood T cell repertoires in COVID-19. Assay used: immunoSEQ multiplex PCR; TCRdb lists only in-frame clones, some missing. The sample has over 150,000 clones; 80% to 90% are singletons. Sequencing input: peripheral blood. These receptors were taken from a woman aged 80 or over with COVID-19, enrolled during active disease.

The chain has TRBV7-9 and TRBJ1-2, with 7 bases aligning to TRBD1. Trimming cost V 4 bases and J 5 bases; bases outside gene matches: 7. This CDR3 contains 14 residues. The germline V gene encodes CDR1 SEHNR and CDR2 FQNEAQ (reference sequence). In nucleotides, the CDR3 is TGTGCCAGCAGCTCTCATAAGACAGGGTATGGCTACACCTTC. Protein product: CASSSHKTGYGYTF.

The chain joins TRBV5-1 to TRBJ2-2; 13 nucleotides match TRBD2. The CDR3 consists of 15 residues. Germline values: CDR1 SGHRS, CDR2 YFSETQ. The trim removed 6 bases at V and 5 bases at J, leaving 4 bases unmatched. This chain's CDR3 is CASIPGLAGTGELFF. The CDR3 nucleotides are TGCGCCAGCATTCCGGGACTAGCGGGGACCGGGGAGCTGTTTTTT.

This rearrangement joins TRBV19 to TRBJ1-5; D uncertain. Germline V gene sequence: CDR1 LNHDA, CDR2 SQIVND (reference sequence). This CDR3 is built from 15 residues. V gave up 3 bases and J gave up 0 bases, with 9 bases separating them. CDR3 region: CASSIWQDSNQPQHF. DNA for the CDR3: TGTGCCAGTAGTATTTGGCAGGATAGCAATCAGCCCCAGCATTTT.

The chain recombines TRBV3-1 (or the pseudogene TRBV3-2) with TRBJ1-1, with TRBD1 identical over 10 bases. Trimming cost V 3 bases and J 11 bases; bases outside gene matches: 9. The CDR3 has 14 amino acids. Germline V gene data show CDR1 as LGHDT and CDR2 as YNNKEL (reference sequence). The CDR3 DNA follows: TGTGCCAGCAGCCATCTTGACAGGGGGCAGGGCGCTTTCTTT. Amino acids: CASSHLDRGQGAFF.

Written as DNA, the CDR3 is TGTGCCAGCAGCCCCGTAGGCAGGATGAACACTGAAGCTTTCTTT. Translation: CASSPVGRMNTEAFF. This sequence joins TRBV9 and TRBJ1-1; no definite D call. The CDR3 runs 15 residues. The V gene's germline CDR1 is SGDLS and CDR2 YYNGEE. V shed 4 bases and J shed 0 bases, with 13 bases lying between them.

This chain connects TRBV6-5 to TRBJ1-1; no firm D call. The V end was cut by 0 bases, the J end by 0 bases, with 5 bases between. This CDR3 spans 14 amino acids. Germline V gene lookup returns CDR1 MNHEY and CDR2 SVGAGI. As DNA, the CDR3 is TGTGCCAGCAGTTACTCGGAGTTGAACACTGAAGCTTTCTTT. It yields the protein CASSYSELNTEAFF.

In this sample, this clone turned up a few times. The J gene is TRBJ2-1, the V gene TRBV5-1; 10 nucleotides line up with TRBD2. Germline lookup yields CDR1 SGHRS and CDR2 YFSETQ. J lost 5 bases, V lost 4 bases, and 6 bases had no gene match. The CDR3 consists of 15 residues. This CDR3 reads CASSARTSGDNEQFF. The CDR3 DNA reads TGCGCCAGCAGCGCCCGGACTAGCGGAGACAATGAGCAGTTCTTC.

The V and J genes are TRBV10-2 and TRBJ1-1; D not resolved. Germline CDR1 and CDR2: WSHSY and SAAADI. This CDR3 region has 16 residues. V shed 2 bases and J shed 1 base, with 14 bases lying between them. CDR3: CASSEVRVRGNTEAFF. The CDR3 DNA sequence: TGCGCCAGCAGTGAGGTACGGGTTCGCGGGAACACTGAAGCTTTCTTT.

The rearrangement joins TRBV7-6 to TRBJ2-6; a possible D gene is TRBD1 (6 bases). The V gene's germline CDR1 is SGHVS and CDR2 FNYEAQ. V lost 2 bases to trimming and J lost 1 base, with 12 bases between them. The CDR3 covers 17 residues. The CDR3 region is CASSLWAGESGANVLTF. The CDR3 coding sequence is TGTGCCAGCAGCTTATGGGCAGGGGAGTCTGGGGCCAACGTCCTGACTTTC.

V usage is TRBV5-1 and J usage is TRBJ2-7; 14 bases agree with TRBD2. The CDR3 is made up of 18 amino acids. V was pared by 1 base and J by 7 bases, with 13 bases of the junction left unmatched. The germline V gene encodes CDR1 SGHRS and CDR2 YFSETQ. The CDR3 DNA reads TGCGCCAGCAGCTTGTCTTGGGGCGGACTAGCGGGAGGAGGGGAGCAGTACTTC. Its protein is CASSLSWGGLAGGGEQYF.

The chain combines TRBV6-1 with TRBJ1-3; 8 bases line up with TRBD1. This CDR3 has 16 residues. The V gene's germline CDR1 is MNHNS and CDR2 SASEGT. V was clipped by 2 bases and J by 4 bases; unmatched bases: 7. The DNA for the CDR3 is TGTGCCAGCAGTGAAACGAGGACAGGGTTAGGAAACACCATATATTTT. It yields the protein CASSETRTGLGNTIYF.

This rearrangement joins TRBV7-6 to TRBJ2-2; possible D gene TRBD1, 5 bases. The CDR3 has 16 residues. Looked up from germline, CDR1 is SGHVS and CDR2 is FNYEAQ. V shed 3 bases and J shed 6 bases, with 17 bases lying between them. The CDR3 spells CASSFQTVGIPGELFF. The CDR3 DNA reads as TGTGCCAGCAGCTTTCAGACAGTCGGCATCCCCGGGGAGCTGTTTTTT.

This clone turned up a few times. V gene TRBV9 combines with J gene TRBJ1-1; TRBD1 aligns across 9 bases. J was trimmed by 6 bases and V by 0 bases; bases with no gene match: 6. The germline V gene has CDR1 SGDLS and CDR2 YYNGEE. The CDR3 has 15 residues. The DNA of the CDR3 is TGTGCCAGCAGCGTAGTATGGGGACAGGGCGCTGAAGCTTTCTTT. It codes for CASSVVWGQGAEAFF.

This clone was recorded only once. The chain combines TRBV9 with TRBJ1-1; 8 bases agree with TRBD1. V shed 0 bases and J 4 bases; nucleotides not matched to a gene: 5. Germline V gene sequence: CDR1 SGDLS, CDR2 YYNGEE. The CDR3 is 15 residues long. CDR3 nucleotides: TGTGCCAGCAGCGTAGAGGCAGGGGGCTTCACTGAAGCTTTCTTT. Amino acids: CASSVEAGGFTEAFF.

This clone has only one observation. The chain carries TRBV6-6 and TRBJ1-2, with D hard to call. The V end lost 8 bases, the J end lost 5 bases, and 9 bases lay between the germline ends. CDR1 is MNHNY and CDR2 is SVGAGI in the germline V gene (reference sequence). The CDR3 sequence is 11 residues long. CDR3 nucleotides: TGTGCCAGCCTGGGCCCGTATGGCTACACCTTC. Translation: CASLGPYGYTF.

This chain connects TRBV5-6 to TRBJ1-3; possible D gene TRBD1, 5 bases. The germline V gene has CDR1 SGHDT and CDR2 YYEEEE. This CDR3 is built from 13 residues. V lost 6 bases to trimming and J lost 4 bases, with 11 bases between them. CDR3 loop: CASTPQDGNTIYF. The CDR3 nucleotides are TGTGCCAGCACACCACAGGACGGAAACACCATATATTTT.

This clone was found a few times. The chain employs TRBV21-1 and TRBJ2-1; the table's D call, TRBD1, was not checked against the DNA. TRBV21-1 is a known pseudogene. This CDR3 contains 16 residues. This CDR3 is CASSKGRTGRSGEQFF. The DNA of the CDR3 is TGTGCCAGCAGCAAAGGGAGAACAGGACGGTCGGGTGAGCAGTTCTTC.

V gene TRBV4-2 combines with J gene TRBJ1-2; TRBD1 is a possible D gene (6 bases). V was shortened by 0 bases and J by 8 bases, with 13 bases between the two germline ends. Per the germline V gene, CDR1 is LGHNA and CDR2 is YNFKEQ. The CDR3 loop spans 14 amino acids. The CDR3 is CASSQDVGGRGYTF. As DNA, the CDR3 is TGTGCCAGCAGCCAAGATGTTGGGGGCAGGGGCTACACCTTC.